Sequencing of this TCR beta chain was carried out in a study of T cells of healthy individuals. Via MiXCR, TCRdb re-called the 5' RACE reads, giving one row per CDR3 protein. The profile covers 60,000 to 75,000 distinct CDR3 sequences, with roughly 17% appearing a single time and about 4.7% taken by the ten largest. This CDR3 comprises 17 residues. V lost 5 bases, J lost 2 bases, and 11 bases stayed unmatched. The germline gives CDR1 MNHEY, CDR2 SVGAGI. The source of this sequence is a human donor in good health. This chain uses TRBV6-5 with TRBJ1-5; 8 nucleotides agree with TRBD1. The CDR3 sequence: CASSVSGTGRGNQPQHF. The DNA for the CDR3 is TGTGCCAGCAGTGTATCTGGGACAGGAAGGGGCAATCAGCCCCAGCATTTT.